These T cell receptor beta chains were read from a single sample in a study of shared T cell receptors in the human thymus. Assay: immunoSEQ multiplex PCR; the TCRdb copy retains only in-frame clones and omits some. The table lists over 450,000 clones, about 84% of them singletons. These data are also associated with another study on human thymus T cells.

Sequencing was carried out using thymocytes. The receptor set was obtained from a boy in the first two years of life with a congenital heart defect. CDR3s include the opening cysteine and the closing phenylalanine or tryptophan. The D gene is left open where the match is weak. Not every row has a clone size; where given, it reads once, few, many or a size class.

d_gene: NA; j_gene: TRBJ2-7; v_gene: TRBV4-1; abundance: NA; CDR3aa: CASSQDDIPDGLEQYF; CDR3nt: TGCGCCAGCAGCCAAGATGACATACCGGACGGACTGGAGCAGTACTTC
d_gene: TRBD1; j_gene: TRBJ1-1; v_gene: TRBV28; abundance: once; CDR3aa: CASSPGESGQGDSGTEAFF; CDR3nt: TGTGCCAGCAGCCCCGGAGAGTCGGGACAGGGGGATTCGGGCACTGAAGCTTTCTTT
d_gene: NA; j_gene: TRBJ2-1; v_gene: TRBV30; abundance: NA; CDR3aa: CAWGDRILGVGSRNEQFF; CDR3nt: TGTGCCTGGGGAGACAGGATTCTAGGAGTCGGTAGCCGCAATGAGCAGTTCTTC
d_gene: NA; j_gene: TRBJ2-6; v_gene: TRBV5-1; abundance: NA; CDR3aa: CASSLGDWKSGANVLTF; CDR3nt: TGCGCCAGCAGCTTGGGGGACTGGAAATCTGGGGCCAACGTCCTGACTTTC
d_gene: NA; j_gene: TRBJ2-7; v_gene: TRBV5-6; abundance: once; CDR3aa: CASSLKFWAGKGRDEQYF; CDR3nt: TGTGCCAGCAGCTTGAAGTTTTGGGCGGGGAAGGGTCGTGACGAGCAGTACTTC
d_gene: NA; j_gene: TRBJ2-6; v_gene: TRBV6-5; abundance: few; CDR3aa: CASSHRGANVLTF; CDR3nt: TGTGCCAGCAGCCATCGGGGGGCCAACGTCCTGACTTTC
d_gene: TRBD2; j_gene: TRBJ2-7; v_gene: TRBV4-2; abundance: NA; CDR3aa: CASALSGTSGSYEQYF; CDR3nt: TGTGCCAGCGCCTTGAGCGGGACTAGCGGGAGTTACGAGCAGTACTTC
d_gene: NA; j_gene: TRBJ1-2; v_gene: TRBV9; abundance: NA; CDR3aa: CASSGIKTDRQLWYGYTF; CDR3nt: TGTGCCAGCAGCGGGATAAAAACCGACAGGCAGTTATGGTATGGCTACACCTTC
d_gene: TRBD2; j_gene: TRBJ2-5; v_gene: TRBV28; abundance: NA; CDR3aa: CASAEGLAGTQMETQYF; CDR3nt: TGTGCCAGCGCCGAAGGACTAGCGGGGACCCAAATGGAGACCCAGTACTTC
d_gene: NA; j_gene: TRBJ2-1; v_gene: TRBV7-9; abundance: NA; CDR3aa: CASSTIRLALDNEQFF; CDR3nt: TGTGCCAGCAGCACAATACGGCTAGCGCTCGACAATGAGCAGTTCTTC
d_gene: TRBD1; j_gene: TRBJ2-7; v_gene: TRBV27; abundance: NA; CDR3aa: CASRTDRQPYEQYF; CDR3nt: TGTGCCAGCAGGACGGACAGGCAGCCCTACGAGCAGTACTTC
d_gene: NA; j_gene: TRBJ2-3; v_gene: TRBV29-1; abundance: once; CDR3aa: CSVEEARRWTDTQYF; CDR3nt: TGCAGCGTTGAAGAGGCTAGAAGGTGGACAGATACGCAGTATTTT
d_gene: TRBD1; j_gene: TRBJ1-4; v_gene: TRBV4-1; abundance: few; CDR3aa: CASSQGTGLYEKLFF; CDR3nt: TGCGCCAGCAGCCAAGGGACAGGGTTATACGAAAAACTGTTTTTT
d_gene: TRBD1; j_gene: TRBJ1-1; v_gene: TRBV30; abundance: NA; CDR3aa: CAWNPGQGRGNTEAFF; CDR3nt: TGTGCCTGGAACCCGGGACAGGGGCGTGGGAACACTGAAGCTTTCTTT
d_gene: NA; j_gene: TRBJ2-5; v_gene: TRBV7-2; abundance: NA; CDR3aa: CASQAQETQYF; CDR3nt: TGTGCCAGCCAGGCACAAGAGACCCAGTACTTC
d_gene: NA; j_gene: TRBJ2-2; v_gene: TRBV29-1; abundance: NA; CDR3aa: CSVVGVTGELFF; CDR3nt: TGCAGCGTTGTAGGGGTGACCGGGGAGCTGTTTTTT
d_gene: TRBD2; j_gene: TRBJ2-1; v_gene: TRBV27; abundance: NA; CDR3aa: CASSPRREAYNEQFF; CDR3nt: TGTGCCAGCAGCCCTAGGCGGGAGGCGTACAATGAGCAGTTCTTC
d_gene: TRBD2; j_gene: TRBJ2-7; v_gene: TRBV6-8; abundance: NA; CDR3aa: CASSSPPSGRARWPYEQYF; CDR3nt: TGTGCCAGCAGTAGCCCCCCTAGCGGGAGGGCCCGATGGCCCTACGAGCAGTACTTC
d_gene: NA; j_gene: TRBJ1-2; v_gene: TRBV7-9; abundance: NA; CDR3aa: CASSLLGGDGYTF; CDR3nt: TGTGCCAGCAGCTTACTTGGGGGGGATGGCTACACCTTC
d_gene: TRBD2; j_gene: TRBJ2-3; v_gene: TRBV9; abundance: NA; CDR3aa: CASSVAGGSTDTQYF; CDR3nt: TGTGCCAGCAGCGTAGCGGGAGGGAGCACAGATACGCAGTATTTT
d_gene: TRBD1; j_gene: TRBJ1-5; v_gene: TRBV4-3; abundance: once; CDR3aa: CASSQGQGGNQPQHF; CDR3nt: TGCGCCAGCAGCCAAGGACAGGGGGGCAATCAGCCCCAGCATTTT
d_gene: TRBD1; j_gene: TRBJ1-1; v_gene: TRBV15; abundance: NA; CDR3aa: CATSRDPQTGFEAFF; CDR3nt: TGTGCCACCAGCAGAGATCCCCAGACAGGGTTTGAAGCTTTCTTT
d_gene: NA; j_gene: TRBJ2-1; v_gene: TRBV4-3; abundance: once; CDR3aa: CASSQDLPLRGWDNEQFF; CDR3nt: TGCGCCAGCAGCCAAGATTTACCCCTGAGAGGTTGGGACAATGAGCAGTTCTTC
d_gene: NA; j_gene: TRBJ1-2; v_gene: TRBV15; abundance: few; CDR3aa: CATSKQGPQCGYTF; CDR3nt: TGTGCCACCAGCAAGCAGGGCCCCCAGTGTGGCTACACCTTC
d_gene: NA; j_gene: TRBJ2-6; v_gene: TRBV11-2; abundance: NA; CDR3aa: CASSLESCPVSGANVLTF; CDR3nt: TGTGCCAGCAGCTTAGAGTCCTGTCCAGTCTCTGGGGCCAACGTCCTGACTTTC
d_gene: TRBD2; j_gene: TRBJ2-5; v_gene: TRBV6-1; abundance: once; CDR3aa: CASSEFTGGQETQYF; CDR3nt: TGTGCCAGCAGTGAATTCACGGGAGGGCAGGAGACCCAGTACTTC
d_gene: NA; j_gene: TRBJ1-3; v_gene: TRBV10-1; abundance: few; CDR3aa: CASSEPRSGNTIYF; CDR3nt: TGCGCCAGCAGTGAGCCCCGCTCTGGAAACACCATATATTTT
d_gene: NA; j_gene: TRBJ2-5; v_gene: TRBV6-6; abundance: NA; CDR3aa: CASTKKAQEQETQYF; CDR3nt: TGTGCCAGCACCAAGAAGGCACAGGAACAAGAGACCCAGTACTTC
d_gene: TRBD1; j_gene: TRBJ2-7; v_gene: TRBV5-4; abundance: few; CDR3aa: CASSKGQGHYEQYF; CDR3nt: TGTGCCAGCAGCAAGGGACAGGGGCACTACGAGCAGTACTTC
d_gene: TRBD1; j_gene: TRBJ1-5; v_gene: TRBV4-3; abundance: NA; CDR3aa: CASSQVHRGNQPQHF; CDR3nt: TGCGCCAGCAGCCAGGTACACAGGGGGAATCAGCCCCAGCATTTT
d_gene: NA; j_gene: TRBJ2-1; v_gene: TRBV27; abundance: few; CDR3aa: CASRGRDPRLGYWVF; CDR3nt: TGTGCCAGCAGAGGCAGGGATCCAAGACTAGGATACTGGGTCTTC
d_gene: TRBD1; j_gene: TRBJ1-2; v_gene: TRBV2; abundance: NA; CDR3aa: CASSALVTGSIAGYTF; CDR3nt: TGTGCCAGCAGTGCCTTAGTGACAGGGAGTATAGCTGGCTACACCTTC
d_gene: NA; j_gene: TRBJ2-7; v_gene: TRBV10-3; abundance: NA; CDR3aa: CAINRVQGNEQYF; CDR3nt: TGTGCCATCAACAGAGTACAGGGTAACGAGCAGTACTTC
d_gene: TRBD2; j_gene: TRBJ2-7; v_gene: TRBV10-3; abundance: NA; CDR3aa: CASSMRPTSGLSYEQYF; CDR3nt: TGTGCCTCTTCTATGCGGCCTACTAGCGGACTTTCCTACGAGCAGTACTTC
d_gene: TRBD1; j_gene: TRBJ2-2; v_gene: TRBV11-2; abundance: NA; CDR3aa: CASSLAGTENTGELFF; CDR3nt: TGTGCCAGCAGCTTAGCGGGGACAGAGAACACCGGGGAGCTGTTTTTT
d_gene: NA; j_gene: TRBJ2-7; v_gene: TRBV28; abundance: once; CDR3aa: CASSLPHLASSYEQYF; CDR3nt: TGTGCCAGCAGTTTGCCACATCTAGCCAGCTCCTACGAGCAGTACTTC
d_gene: TRBD2; j_gene: TRBJ2-3; v_gene: TRBV6-1; abundance: NA; CDR3aa: CASSDGLAGGDTQYF; CDR3nt: TGTGCCAGCAGTGACGGACTAGCGGGCGGAGATACGCAGTATTTT
d_gene: TRBD2; j_gene: TRBJ2-7; v_gene: TRBV29-1; abundance: NA; CDR3aa: CSRRTSGTYEQYF; CDR3nt: TGCAGCCGGAGGACTAGCGGTACCTACGAGCAGTACTTC
d_gene: TRBD1; j_gene: TRBJ2-7; v_gene: TRBV6-1; abundance: few; CDR3aa: CASSGDRGRYEQYF; CDR3nt: TGTGCCAGCAGTGGTGACAGGGGACGCTACGAGCAGTACTTC
d_gene: TRBD2; j_gene: TRBJ2-7; v_gene: TRBV7-2; abundance: NA; CDR3aa: CASSPGRRAGVSYEQYF; CDR3nt: TGTGCCAGCAGCCCCGGTCGACGCGCGGGGGTCTCCTACGAGCAGTACTTC
d_gene: NA; j_gene: TRBJ1-1; v_gene: TRBV10-3; abundance: few; CDR3aa: CAIRARVSTEAFF; CDR3nt: TGTGCCATCAGGGCCAGGGTCAGCACTGAAGCTTTCTTT
d_gene: TRBD1; j_gene: TRBJ1-1; v_gene: TRBV5-6; abundance: NA; CDR3aa: CASSWDRGNTEAFF; CDR3nt: TGTGCCAGCAGCTGGGACAGAGGGAACACTGAAGCTTTCTTT
d_gene: TRBD1; j_gene: TRBJ2-7; v_gene: TRBV27; abundance: NA; CDR3aa: CASSLRTGAEQYF; CDR3nt: TGTGCCAGCAGTTTAAGGACAGGGGCCGAGCAGTACTTC
d_gene: TRBD2; j_gene: TRBJ2-7; v_gene: TRBV4-3; abundance: NA; CDR3aa: CASSQGERESYEQYF; CDR3nt: TGCGCCAGCAGCCAAGGGGAGCGGGAGAGCTACGAGCAGTACTTC
d_gene: NA; j_gene: TRBJ1-2; v_gene: TRBV2; abundance: NA; CDR3aa: CASSYHGANGYTF; CDR3nt: TGTGCCAGCAGTTACCACGGAGCTAACGGCTACACCTTC
d_gene: TRBD1; j_gene: TRBJ2-1; v_gene: TRBV6-5; abundance: NA; CDR3aa: CASSYSGQAYNEQFF; CDR3nt: TGTGCCAGCAGTTACTCGGGACAGGCCTACAATGAGCAGTTCTTC
d_gene: NA; j_gene: TRBJ2-1; v_gene: TRBV11-3; abundance: once; CDR3aa: CASSLEYRSSPLNEQFF; CDR3nt: TGTGCCAGCAGCTTAGAATATCGGTCTAGCCCCCTCAATGAGCAGTTCTTC
d_gene: TRBD1; j_gene: TRBJ1-4; v_gene: TRBV5-6; abundance: NA; CDR3aa: CASSLGIGQERATNEKLFF; CDR3nt: TGTGCCAGCAGCTTAGGAATCGGACAGGAACGTGCAACTAATGAAAAACTGTTTTTT
d_gene: NA; j_gene: TRBJ2-7; v_gene: TRBV30; abundance: NA; CDR3aa: CAWSVRNSPTYEQYF; CDR3nt: TGTGCCTGGAGTGTACGTAATAGCCCAACCTACGAGCAGTACTTC
d_gene: TRBD1; j_gene: TRBJ2-7; v_gene: TRBV5-1; abundance: NA; CDR3aa: CASSFPGQATYEQYF; CDR3nt: TGCGCCAGCAGCTTCCCGGGACAGGCCACCTACGAGCAGTACTTC
d_gene: TRBD1; j_gene: TRBJ1-5; v_gene: TRBV28; abundance: NA; CDR3aa: CASGRDREANQPQHF; CDR3nt: TGTGCCAGCGGCCGGGACAGGGAGGCGAATCAGCCCCAGCATTTT